The rows below give T cell receptor beta chains drawn from one sample of a study of T cell responses to AZD1222 COVID-19 vaccine. Sequencing used immunoSEQ multiplex PCR; TCRdb keeps in-frame clones, though not all of them. Of 43,000 or so clones listed, roughly 91% are singletons. The input for sequencing was peripheral blood, taken 28 days after the second AZD1222 dose. The receptors shown here come from an adult who received the AZD1222 COVID-19 vaccine. The CDR3 runs from the conserved cysteine through the conserved F or W. Fields, in order: V gene, J gene, CDR3 protein.

TRBV20-1	TRBJ2-3	CSASDRGPADTQYF
TRBV7-9	TRBJ1-5	CASSLDGGIGQPQHF
TRBV5-1	TRBJ1-6	CASTWSPGDSSPLHF
TRBV7-2	TRBJ2-1	CASSPEAAHNEQFF
TRBV7-2	TRBJ2-2	CASRIEAQRVLTGELFF
TRBV6-4	TRBJ2-3	CASSAGQDTDTQYF
TRBV10-1	TRBJ2-2	CASRDGYGELFF
TRBV4-2	TRBJ1-1	CASSQGGSGETEAFF
TRBV5-4	TRBJ1-2	CASSPDRGSDYTF
TRBV11-2	TRBJ1-5	CASSSPLGAGGNQPQHF
TRBV11-3	TRBJ2-2	CASSLDGSTGELFF
TRBV12-5	TRBJ1-6	CASGLEGINNSPLHF
TRBV15	TRBJ1-2	CATSRGTSEYGYTF
TRBV6-5	TRBJ1-5	CASRRDVSNQPQHF
TRBV5-1	TRBJ2-7	CASSPGTGAYEQYF
TRBV9	TRBJ2-2	CASSTGAGELFF